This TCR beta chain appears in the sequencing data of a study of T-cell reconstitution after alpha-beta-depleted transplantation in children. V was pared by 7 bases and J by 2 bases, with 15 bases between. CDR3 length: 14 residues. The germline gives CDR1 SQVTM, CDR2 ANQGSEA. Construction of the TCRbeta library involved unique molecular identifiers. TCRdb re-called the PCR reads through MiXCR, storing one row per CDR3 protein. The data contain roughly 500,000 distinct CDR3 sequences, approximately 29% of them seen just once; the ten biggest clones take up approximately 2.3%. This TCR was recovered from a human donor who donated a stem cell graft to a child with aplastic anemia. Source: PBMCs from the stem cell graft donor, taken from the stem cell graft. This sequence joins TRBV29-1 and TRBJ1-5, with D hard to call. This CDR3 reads CSAKDRGGNQPQHF. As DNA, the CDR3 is TGCAGCGCAAAAGATAGAGGAGGCAATCAGCCCCAGCATTTT. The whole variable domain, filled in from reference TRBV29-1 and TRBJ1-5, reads SAVISQKPSRDICQRGTSLTIQCQVDSQVTMMFWYRQQPGQSLTLIATANQGSEATYESGFVIDKFPISRPNLTFSTLTVSNMSPEDSSIYLCSAKDRGGNQPQHFGDGTRLSIL.